The rows below give T cell receptor beta chains drawn from one sample of a study of cytomegalovirus exposure and HLA in healthy donors. Assay used: immunoSEQ multiplex PCR; TCRdb lists only in-frame clones, some missing. The table lists approximately 95,000 clones, around 86% of them singletons. Sequencing was performed on PBMCs. The receptors were gathered from a woman in her sixties or seventies in good health and CMV-seropositive. CDR3s include the opening cysteine and the closing phenylalanine or tryptophan.

J gene,V gene,CDR3 protein
TRBJ2-1,TRBV7-9,CASRGMRAGGYNEQFF
TRBJ1-2,TRBV7-9,CASSLERANYGYTF
TRBJ2-7,TRBV7-6,CASSLVGTGVGEQYF
TRBJ2-7,TRBV14,CASSLTTGTAYEQYF
TRBJ2-6,TRBV5-4,CASSLEAGRRSSGANVLTF
TRBJ2-3,TRBV11-1,CASSLGGLAGSDTQYF
TRBJ2-3,TRBV5-1,CASRRTGKGGTDTQYF
TRBJ2-1,TRBV4-3,CASSQDLGLAGGLSYNEQFF
TRBJ1-2,TRBV18,CASSALRQGEIYGYTF
TRBJ1-4,TRBV4-2,CASSQVLTGGNGEKLFF
TRBJ2-2,TRBV5-6,CASSSRAGRRTGELFF
TRBJ1-5,TRBV2,CASSFQGDVQPQHF
TRBJ2-2,TRBV7-2,CASSFDRVNTGELFF
TRBJ2-2,TRBV6-6,CASSWTLNTGELFF
TRBJ2-7,TRBV28,CASSLTSGRYEQYF
TRBJ2-7,TRBV7-9,CASSLGLAILPSYEQYF
TRBJ2-3,TRBV5-6,CASSPGEDTQYF
TRBJ2-5,TRBV5-1,CASSLGQPQETQYF
TRBJ2-3,TRBV5-4,CASSLVAGGPRDTQYF
.,TRBV18,CASSLETSSEQYF
TRBJ2-1,TRBV7-6,CASSLQPLSSYNEQFF
TRBJ2-2,TRBV6-5,CASRWGLGTGELFF
TRBJ1-1,TRBV6-4,CASSVGIPGTEAFF
TRBJ2-1,TRBV4-3,CASSQDGTGLGQFF
TRBJ2-1,TRBV21-1,CASSSVSSYNEQFF
TRBJ2-2,TRBV19,CASSRRGQNTGELFF
TRBJ2-3,TRBV5-4,CASSLGGTSGSTNTDTQYF
TRBJ1-2,TRBV30,CAWSVPQGGGYTF
TRBJ2-2,TRBV7-9,CASSLVRQGFVGELFF
TRBJ2-5,TRBV19,CASSRGPGQETQYF
TRBJ2-5,TRBV21-1,CASSKVLGGKPGTIKDQETQYF
TRBJ1-1,TRBV10-1,CASSESGAYTEAFF
TRBJ1-1,TRBV6-1,CASFDWNTEAFF